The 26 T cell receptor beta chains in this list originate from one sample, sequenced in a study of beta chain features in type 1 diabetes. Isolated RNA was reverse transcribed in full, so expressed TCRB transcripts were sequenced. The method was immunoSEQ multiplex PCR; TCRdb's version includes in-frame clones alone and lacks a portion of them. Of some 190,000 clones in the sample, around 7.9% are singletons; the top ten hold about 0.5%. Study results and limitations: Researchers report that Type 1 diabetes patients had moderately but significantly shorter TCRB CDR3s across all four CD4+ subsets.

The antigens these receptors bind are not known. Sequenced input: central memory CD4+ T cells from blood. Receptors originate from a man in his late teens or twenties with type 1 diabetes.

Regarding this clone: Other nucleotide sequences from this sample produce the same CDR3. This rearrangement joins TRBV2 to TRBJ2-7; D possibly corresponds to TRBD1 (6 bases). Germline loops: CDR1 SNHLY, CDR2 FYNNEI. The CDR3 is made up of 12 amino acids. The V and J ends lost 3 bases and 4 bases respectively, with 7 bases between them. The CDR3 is CASSDRGYEQYF. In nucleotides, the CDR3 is TGTGCCAGCAGTGACAGGGGTTACGAGCAGTACTTC.

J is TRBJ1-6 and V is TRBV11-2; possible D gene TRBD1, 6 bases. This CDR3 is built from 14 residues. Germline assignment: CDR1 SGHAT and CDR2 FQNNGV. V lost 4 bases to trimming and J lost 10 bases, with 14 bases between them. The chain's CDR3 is CASSSLQGFSPLHF. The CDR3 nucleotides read TGTGCCAGCAGCTCCCTACAGGGTTTCTCACCCCTCCACTTT.

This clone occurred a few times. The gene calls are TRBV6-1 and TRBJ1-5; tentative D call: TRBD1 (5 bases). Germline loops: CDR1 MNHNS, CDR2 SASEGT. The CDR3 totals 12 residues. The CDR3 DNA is TGTACCGCAGGGTTCGGGAATCAGCCCCAGCATTTT. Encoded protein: CTAGFGNQPQHF.

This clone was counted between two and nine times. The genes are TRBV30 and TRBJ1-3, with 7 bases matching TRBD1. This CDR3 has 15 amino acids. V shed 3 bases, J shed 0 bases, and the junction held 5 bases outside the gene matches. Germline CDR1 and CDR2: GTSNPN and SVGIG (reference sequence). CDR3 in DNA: TGTGCCTGGAGGAGGGACAGAAGCTCTGGAAACACCATATATTTT. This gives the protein CAWRRDRSSGNTIYF.

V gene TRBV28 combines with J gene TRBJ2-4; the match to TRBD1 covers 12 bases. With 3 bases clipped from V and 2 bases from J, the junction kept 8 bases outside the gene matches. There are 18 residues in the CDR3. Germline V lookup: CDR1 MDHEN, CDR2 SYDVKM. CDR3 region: CASSLYIGTGGSKNIQYF. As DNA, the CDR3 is TGTGCCAGCAGTTTGTATATCGGGACAGGGGGCTCCAAAAACATTCAGTACTTC.

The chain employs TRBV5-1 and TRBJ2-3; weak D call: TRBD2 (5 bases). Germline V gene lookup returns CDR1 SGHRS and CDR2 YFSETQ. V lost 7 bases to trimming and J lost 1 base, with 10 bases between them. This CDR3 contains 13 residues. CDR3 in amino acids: CASRSEGTDTQYF. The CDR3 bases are TGCGCCAGCCGCTCGGAGGGCACAGATACGCAGTATTTT.

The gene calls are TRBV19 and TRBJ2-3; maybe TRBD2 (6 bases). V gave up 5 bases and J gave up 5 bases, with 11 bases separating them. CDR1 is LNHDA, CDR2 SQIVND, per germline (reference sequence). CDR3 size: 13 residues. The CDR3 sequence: CASSVLEGDTQYF. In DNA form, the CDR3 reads TGTGCCAGTAGTGTTTTGGAGGGAGATACGCAGTATTTT.

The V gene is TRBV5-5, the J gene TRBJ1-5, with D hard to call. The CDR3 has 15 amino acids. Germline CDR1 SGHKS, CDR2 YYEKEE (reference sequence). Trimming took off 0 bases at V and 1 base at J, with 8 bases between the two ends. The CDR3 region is CASSLGGESNQPQHF. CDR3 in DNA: TGTGCCAGCAGCTTGGGCGGGGAAAGCAATCAGCCCCAGCATTTT. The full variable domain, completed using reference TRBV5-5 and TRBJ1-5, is DAGVTQSPTHLIKTRGQQVTLRCSPISGHKSVSWYQQVLGQGPQFIFQYYEKEERGRGNFPDRFSARQFPNYSSELNVNALLLGDSALYLCASSLGGESNQPQHFGDGTRLSIL.

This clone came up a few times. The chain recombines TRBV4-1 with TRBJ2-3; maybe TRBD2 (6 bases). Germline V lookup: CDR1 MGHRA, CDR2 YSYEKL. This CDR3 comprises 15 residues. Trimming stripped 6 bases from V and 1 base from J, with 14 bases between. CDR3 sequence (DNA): TGCGCCAGCAGGAGAGGGGCTAGCGGCACAGATACGCAGTATTTT. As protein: CASRRGASGTDTQYF.

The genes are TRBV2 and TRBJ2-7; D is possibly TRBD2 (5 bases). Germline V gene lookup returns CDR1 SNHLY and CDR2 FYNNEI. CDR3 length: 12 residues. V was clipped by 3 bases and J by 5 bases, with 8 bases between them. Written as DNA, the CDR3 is TGTGCCAGCAGTGACGCGGGCGACGAGCAGTACTTC. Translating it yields CASSDAGDEQYF.

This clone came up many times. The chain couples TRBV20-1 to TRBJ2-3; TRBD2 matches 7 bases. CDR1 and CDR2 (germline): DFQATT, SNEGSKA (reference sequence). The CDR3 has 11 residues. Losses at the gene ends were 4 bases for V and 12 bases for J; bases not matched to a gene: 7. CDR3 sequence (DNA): TGCAGTGCTAAAGGACTAGAAGACCAGTATTTT. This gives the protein CSAKGLEDQYF.

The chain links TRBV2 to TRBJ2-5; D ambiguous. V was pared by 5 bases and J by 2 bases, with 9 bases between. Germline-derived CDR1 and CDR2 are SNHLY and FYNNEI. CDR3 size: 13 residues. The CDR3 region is CASSLERQETQYF. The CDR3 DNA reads TGTGCCAGCAGTCTGGAGCGTCAAGAGACCCAGTACTTC. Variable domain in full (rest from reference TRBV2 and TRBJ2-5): EPEVTQTPSHQVTQMGQEVILRCVPISNHLYFYWYRQILGQKVEFLVSFYNNEISEKSEIFDDQFSVERPDGSNFTLKIRSTKLEDSAMYFCASSLERQETQYFGPGTRLLVL.

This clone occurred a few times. The CDR3 DNA reads TGTGCCAGCACTTTGACTAGCGGTCATTACAATGAGCAGTTCTTC. Translated: CASTLTSGHYNEQFF. This chain uses TRBV27 with TRBJ2-1; 9 nucleotides agree with TRBD2. This CDR3 has 15 amino acids. The germline CDR1 and CDR2 sequences are MNHEY and SMNVEV (reference sequence). With 7 bases clipped from V and 4 bases from J, the junction kept 8 bases outside the gene matches.

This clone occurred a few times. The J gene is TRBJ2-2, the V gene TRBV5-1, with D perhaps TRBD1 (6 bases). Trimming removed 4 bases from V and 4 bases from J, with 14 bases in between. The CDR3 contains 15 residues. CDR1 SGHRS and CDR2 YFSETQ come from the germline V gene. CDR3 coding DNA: TGCGCCAGCAGCCCGATCCAGGGGTCCACCGGGGAGCTGTTTTTT. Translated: CASSPIQGSTGELFF.

The CDR3 protein is CASRLAGDSYEQYF. In DNA, the CDR3 is TGTGCCAGTAGACTAGCGGGAGATTCCTACGAGCAGTACTTC. The V and J genes are TRBV19 and TRBJ2-7; 11 bases align to TRBD2. This CDR3 has 14 amino acids. Germline V gives CDR1 LNHDA, CDR2 SQIVND (reference sequence). With V trimmed by 6 bases and J by 1 base, 2 bases remained unmatched.

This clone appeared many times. CDR3 amino acids: CASSFGGSGYEQFF. In DNA form, the CDR3 reads TGTGCCAGCAGCTTTGGGGGCTCTGGATATGAGCAGTTCTTC. The chain employs TRBV7-9 and TRBJ2-1; possibly TRBD1 for D (6 bases). Looked up from germline, CDR1 is SEHNR and CDR2 is FQNEAQ (reference sequence). The CDR3 spans 14 residues. Trimming pared 3 bases from V and 8 bases from J, leaving 14 bases between. The whole variable domain, filled in from reference TRBV7-9 and TRBJ2-1, reads DTGVSQNPRHKITKRGQNVTFRCDPISEHNRLYWYRQTLGQGPEFLTYFQNEAQLEKSRLLSDRFSAERPKGSFSTLEIQRTEQGDSAMYLCASSFGGSGYEQFFGPGTRLTVL.

Here the CDR3 reads CASSLGPNTDTQYF. In DNA, the CDR3 is TGTGCCAGCAGCTTAGGGCCAAACACAGATACGCAGTATTTT. The J gene is TRBJ2-3, the V gene TRBV27; D gene uncertain. The germline gives CDR1 MNHEY, CDR2 SMNVEV (reference sequence). The germline V and J ends were trimmed by 6 bases and 2 bases, with 12 bases remaining between them. The CDR3 spans 14 residues.

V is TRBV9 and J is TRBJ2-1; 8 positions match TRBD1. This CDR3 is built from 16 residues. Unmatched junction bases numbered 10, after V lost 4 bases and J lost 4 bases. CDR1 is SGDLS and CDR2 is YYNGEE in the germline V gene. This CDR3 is CASSPRGPVGYNEQFF. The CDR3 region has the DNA TGTGCCAGCAGCCCCAGGGGGCCGGTGGGGTACAATGAGCAGTTCTTC.

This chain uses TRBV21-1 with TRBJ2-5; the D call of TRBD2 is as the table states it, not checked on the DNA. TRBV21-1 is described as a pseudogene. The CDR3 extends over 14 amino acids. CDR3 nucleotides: TGTGCCAGCAGGAGCGGGGGGCCTTTTGGTCCCCAGTACTTC. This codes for CASRSGGPFGPQYF.

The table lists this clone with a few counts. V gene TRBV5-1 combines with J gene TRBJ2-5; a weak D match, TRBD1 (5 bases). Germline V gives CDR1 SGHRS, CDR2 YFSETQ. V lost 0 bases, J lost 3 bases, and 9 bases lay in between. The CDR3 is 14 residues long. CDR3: CASSLGGREETQYF. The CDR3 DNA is TGCGCCAGCAGCTTGGGAGGCAGGGAAGAGACCCAGTACTTC.

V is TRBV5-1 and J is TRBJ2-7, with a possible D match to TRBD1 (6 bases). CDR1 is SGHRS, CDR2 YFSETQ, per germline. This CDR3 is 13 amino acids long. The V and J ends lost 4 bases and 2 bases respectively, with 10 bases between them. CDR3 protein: CASSLRGAYEQYF. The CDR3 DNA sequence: TGCGCCAGCAGCCTCAGGGGAGCCTACGAGCAGTACTTC. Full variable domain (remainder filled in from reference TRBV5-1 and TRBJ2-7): KAGVTQTPRYLIKTRGQQVTLSCSPISGHRSVSWYQQTPGQGLQFLFEYFSETQRNKGNFPGRFSGRQFSNSRSEMNVSTLELGDSALYLCASSLRGAYEQYFGPGTRLTVT.

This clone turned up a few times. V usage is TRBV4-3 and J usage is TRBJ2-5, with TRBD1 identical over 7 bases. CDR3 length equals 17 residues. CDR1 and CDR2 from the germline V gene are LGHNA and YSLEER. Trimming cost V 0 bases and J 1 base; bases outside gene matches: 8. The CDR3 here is CASSQDRRRTGQETQYF. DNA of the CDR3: TGCGCCAGCAGCCAAGACCGAAGGAGGACAGGCCAAGAGACCCAGTACTTC.

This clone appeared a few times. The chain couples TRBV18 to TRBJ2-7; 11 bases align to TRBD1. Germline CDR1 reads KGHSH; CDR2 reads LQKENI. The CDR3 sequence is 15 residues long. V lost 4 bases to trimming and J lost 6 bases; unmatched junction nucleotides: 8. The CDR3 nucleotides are TGTGCCAGCTCACTAGGGACAGGGGGAATTGGCGAGCAGTACTTC. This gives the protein CASSLGTGGIGEQYF.

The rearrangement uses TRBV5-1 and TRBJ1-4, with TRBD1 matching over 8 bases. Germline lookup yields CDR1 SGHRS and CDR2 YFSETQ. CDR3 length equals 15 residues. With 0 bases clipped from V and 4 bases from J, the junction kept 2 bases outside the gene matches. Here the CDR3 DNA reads TGCGCCAGCAGCTTGGAGACAGGGGTTAATGAAAAACTGTTTTTT. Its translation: CASSLETGVNEKLFF.

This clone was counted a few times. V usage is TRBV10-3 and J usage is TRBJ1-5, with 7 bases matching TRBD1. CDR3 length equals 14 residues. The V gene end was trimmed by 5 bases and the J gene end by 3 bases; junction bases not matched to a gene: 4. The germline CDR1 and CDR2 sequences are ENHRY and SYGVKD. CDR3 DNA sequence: TGTGCCATCAGTCGGGACAGCTTCAATCAGCCCCAGCATTTT. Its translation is CAISRDSFNQPQHF.

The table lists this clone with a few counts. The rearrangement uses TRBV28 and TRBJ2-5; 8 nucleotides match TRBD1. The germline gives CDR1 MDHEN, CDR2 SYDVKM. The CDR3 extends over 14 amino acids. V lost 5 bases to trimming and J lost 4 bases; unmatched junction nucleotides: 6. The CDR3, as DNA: TGTGCCAGCAGTCAACAGGACAGGGCAGAGACCCAGTACTTC. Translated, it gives CASSQQDRAETQYF.